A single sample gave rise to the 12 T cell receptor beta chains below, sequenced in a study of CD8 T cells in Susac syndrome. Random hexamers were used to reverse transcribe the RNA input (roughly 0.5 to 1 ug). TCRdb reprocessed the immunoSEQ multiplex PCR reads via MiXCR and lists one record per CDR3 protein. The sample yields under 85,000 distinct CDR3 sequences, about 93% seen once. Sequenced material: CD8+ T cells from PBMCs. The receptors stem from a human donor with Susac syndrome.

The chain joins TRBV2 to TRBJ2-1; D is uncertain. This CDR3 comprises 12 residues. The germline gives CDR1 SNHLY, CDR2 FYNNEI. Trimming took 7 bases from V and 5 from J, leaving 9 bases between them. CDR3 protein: CASMMSNNEQFF. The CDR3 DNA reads TGTGCCAGCATGATGAGTAACAATGAGCAGTTCTTC. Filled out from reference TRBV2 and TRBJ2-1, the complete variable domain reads EPEVTQTPSHQVTQMGQEVILRCVPISNHLYFYWYRQILGQKVEFLVSFYNNEISEKSEIFDDQFSVERPDGSNFTLKIRSTKLEDSAMYFCASMMSNNEQFFGPGTRLTVL.

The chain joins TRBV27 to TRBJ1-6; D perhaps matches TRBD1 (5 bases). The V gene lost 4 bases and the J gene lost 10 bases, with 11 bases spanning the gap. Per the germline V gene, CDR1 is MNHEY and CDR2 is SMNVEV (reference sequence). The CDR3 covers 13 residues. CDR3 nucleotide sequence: TGTGCCAGCAGTTCAGGGTTGTACTCACCCCTCCACTTT. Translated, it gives CASSSGLYSPLHF.

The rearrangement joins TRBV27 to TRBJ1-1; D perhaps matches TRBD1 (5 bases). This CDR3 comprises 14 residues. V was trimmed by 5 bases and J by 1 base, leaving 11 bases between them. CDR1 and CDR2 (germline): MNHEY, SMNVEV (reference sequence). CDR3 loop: CASSPLRENTEAFF. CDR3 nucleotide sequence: TGTGCCAGCAGTCCTCTCAGGGAGAACACTGAAGCTTTCTTT.

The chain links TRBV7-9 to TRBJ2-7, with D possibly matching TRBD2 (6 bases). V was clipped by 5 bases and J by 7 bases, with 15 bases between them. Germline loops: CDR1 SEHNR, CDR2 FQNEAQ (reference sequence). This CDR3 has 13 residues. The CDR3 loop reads CASSPPSAGEQYF. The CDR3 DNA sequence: TGTGCCAGCAGCCCCCCGTCTGCGGGGGAGCAGTACTTC.

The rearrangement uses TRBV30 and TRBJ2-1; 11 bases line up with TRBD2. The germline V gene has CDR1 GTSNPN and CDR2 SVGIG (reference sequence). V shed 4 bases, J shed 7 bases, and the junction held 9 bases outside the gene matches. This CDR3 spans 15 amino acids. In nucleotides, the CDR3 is TGTGCCTGGAAAGAAATAGCGGGAGGGTGGAATGAGCAGTTCTTC. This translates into CAWKEIAGGWNEQFF.

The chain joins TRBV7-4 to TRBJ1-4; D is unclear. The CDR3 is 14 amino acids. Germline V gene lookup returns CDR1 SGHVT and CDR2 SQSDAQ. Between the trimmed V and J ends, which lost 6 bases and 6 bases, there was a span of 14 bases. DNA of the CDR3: TGTGCCAGCAGTCCGGGCTGGGCGGATGAAAAACTGTTTTTT. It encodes CASSPGWADEKLFF.

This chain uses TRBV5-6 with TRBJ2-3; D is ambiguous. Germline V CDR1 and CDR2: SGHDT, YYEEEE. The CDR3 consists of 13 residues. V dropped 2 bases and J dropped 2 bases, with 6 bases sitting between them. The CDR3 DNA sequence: TGTGCCAGCAGCTTTGAATACACAGATACGCAGTATTTT. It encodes CASSFEYTDTQYF.

CDR3 in DNA: TGCGCCAGCAGCTTACGACAGAATTGGGCGGAGACCCAGTACTTC. It codes for CASSLRQNWAETQYF. J is TRBJ2-5 and V is TRBV5-1; a weak D match, TRBD1 (5 bases). Germline V lookup: CDR1 SGHRS, CDR2 YFSETQ. V was trimmed by 2 bases and J by 5 bases, leaving 16 bases between them. The CDR3 consists of 15 residues.

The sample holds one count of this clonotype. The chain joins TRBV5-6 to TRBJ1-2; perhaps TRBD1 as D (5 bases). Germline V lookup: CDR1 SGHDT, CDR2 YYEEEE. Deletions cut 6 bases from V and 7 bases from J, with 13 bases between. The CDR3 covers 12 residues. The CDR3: CASIQPGGGYTF. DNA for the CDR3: TGTGCCAGCATCCAACCCGGGGGTGGCTACACCTTC.

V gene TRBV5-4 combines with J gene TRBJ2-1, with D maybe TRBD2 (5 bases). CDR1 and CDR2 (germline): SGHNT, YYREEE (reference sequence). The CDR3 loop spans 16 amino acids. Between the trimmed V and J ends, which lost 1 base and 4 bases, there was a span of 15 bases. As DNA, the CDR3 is TGTGCCAGCAGCTTGATCGCGGGCCCAAATTACAATGAGCAGTTCTTC. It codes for CASSLIAGPNYNEQFF.

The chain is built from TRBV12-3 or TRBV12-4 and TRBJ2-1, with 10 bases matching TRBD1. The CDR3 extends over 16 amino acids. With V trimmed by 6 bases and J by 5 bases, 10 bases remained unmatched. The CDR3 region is CASRPPSGTGDNEQFF. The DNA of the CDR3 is TGTGCCAGCAGGCCCCCCTCCGGGACAGGGGACAATGAGCAGTTCTTC.

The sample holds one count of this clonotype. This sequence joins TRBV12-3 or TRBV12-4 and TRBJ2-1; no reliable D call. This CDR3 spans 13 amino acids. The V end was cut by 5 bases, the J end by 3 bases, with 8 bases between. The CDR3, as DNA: TGTGCCAGCAGTGTGATACTCTACAATGAGCAGTTCTTC. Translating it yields CASSVILYNEQFF.